The 9 T cell receptor beta chains in this list originate from one sample, sequenced in a study of blood T cell repertoires in COVID-19 (dated by TCRdb to about 2020). The library was obtained by the immunoSEQ multiplex PCR assay. TCRdb took this table from immuneACCESS and kept in-frame rearrangements with V and J called. Such tables lack part of the clones; where checked against another copy, unresolved V genes explain under half of the gap, and the rest is unexplained. The sample profile shows about 260,000 clones; roughly 90% of them were found once. Under 2.5% of the sample goes to the ten largest clones. The sample taken for sequencing was peripheral blood. Receptors were obtained from a man aged 25-40 years with active or convalescent COVID-19.

The chain employs TRBV2 and TRBJ2-7, with D possibly TRBD1 on 6 matching bases. Germline CDR1 reads SNHLY; CDR2 reads FYNNEI. The CDR3 has 17 residues. Trimming left V 8 bases short and J 3 bases short, with 26 bases between. The CDR3 spells CASRRRRQQGPLYEQYF. The CDR3, as DNA: TGTGCCAGCCGCCGACGACGCCAACAGGGACCTCTCTACGAGCAGTACTTC.

The rearrangement uses TRBV21-1 and TRBJ1-1; the table's TRBD1 call for D was not verified on the DNA. TRBV21-1 is listed as a pseudogene. This CDR3 region has 15 residues. DNA for the CDR3: TGTGCCAGCAGCAAATCTGGGACAGGGGCCACTGAAGCTTTCTTT. Translation: CASSKSGTGATEAFF.

This chain links TRBV6-5 with TRBJ2-5; 7 nucleotides line up with TRBD1. This CDR3 region has 14 residues. The germline V gene encodes CDR1 MNHEY and CDR2 SVGAGI. J lost 2 bases, V lost 6 bases, and 6 bases had no gene match. The CDR3 sequence is CASSRLGQQETQYF. CDR3 in DNA: TGTGCCAGCAGCCGACTGGGACAGCAAGAGACCCAGTACTTC.

The V gene is TRBV5-6, the J gene TRBJ1-4, with 7 bases aligning to TRBD1. The CDR3 has 17 amino acids. After removal of 4 bases from V and 8 bases from J, the junction contained 17 bases not matched to a gene. CDR1 and CDR2 (germline): SGHDT, YYEEEE. CDR3 residues: CASSRPTGTSNKEKLFF. Written as DNA, the CDR3 is TGTGCCAGCAGCAGACCGACAGGGACTTCGAATAAGGAAAAACTGTTTTTT.

The chain links TRBV12-3 or TRBV12-4 to TRBJ1-2, with D unresolved. The length of the CDR3 is 13 residues. V was clipped by 4 bases and J by 6 bases, with 12 bases between them. The CDR3 protein is CASSSVSTNGYTF. CDR3 nucleotide sequence: TGTGCCAGCAGTTCAGTGTCGACAAATGGCTACACCTTC.

The CDR3 spells CASSLAVMTASTDTQYF. CDR3 in DNA: TGCGCCAGCAGCTTGGCCGTAATGACAGCCTCCACAGATACGCAGTATTTT. This chain links TRBV5-1 with TRBJ2-3, with a weak D call TRBD1 (5 bases). The CDR3 is 17 residues long. Trimming shortened V by 0 bases and J by 2 bases, and 16 bases separated the two germline ends. The germline CDR1 and CDR2 sequences are SGHRS and YFSETQ. The entire variable domain, with the rest obtained from reference TRBV5-1 and TRBJ2-3, is as follows: KAGVTQTPRYLIKTRGQQVTLSCSPISGHRSVSWYQQTPGQGLQFLFEYFSETQRNKGNFPGRFSGRQFSNSRSEMNVSTLELGDSALYLCASSLAVMTASTDTQYFGPGTRLTVL.

The sample holds many counts of this clone. The gene calls are TRBV27 and TRBJ1-1; a possible D gene is TRBD1 (5 bases). This CDR3 contains 15 residues. V was shortened by 6 bases and J by 1 base, with 15 bases between the two germline ends. Germline CDR1 and CDR2: MNHEY and SMNVEV (reference sequence). The CDR3 sequence is CASSRDRGENTEAFF. DNA of the CDR3: TGTGCCAGCAGCCGCGACAGAGGAGAGAACACTGAAGCTTTCTTT.

This chain joins TRBV7-7 and TRBJ2-1, with a weak D call TRBD2 (6 bases). Looked up from germline, CDR1 is SSHAT and CDR2 is FNYEAQ (reference sequence). There are 15 residues in the CDR3. V lost 0 bases and J lost 5, with 11 bases in between. CDR3 DNA sequence: TGTGCCAGCAGCTTAGCCCATGGGGAGGACAATGAGCAGTTCTTC. This sequence encodes CASSLAHGEDNEQFF.

V is TRBV30 and J is TRBJ1-6; D not resolved. Trimming removed 1 base at V and 10 bases at J, with 11 bases between. Germline V gives CDR1 GTSNPN, CDR2 SVGIG (reference sequence). The CDR3 length is 13 residues. This CDR3 reads CAWSGQGRSPLHF. CDR3 in DNA: TGTGCCTGGAGTGGACAAGGTAGATCACCCCTCCACTTT. The whole variable domain, filled in from reference TRBV30 and TRBJ1-6, reads SQTIHQWPATLVQPVGSPLSLECTVEGTSNPNLYWYRQAAGRGLQLLFYSVGIGQISSEVPQNLSASRPQDRQFILSSKKLLLSDSGFYLCAWSGQGRSPLHFGNGTRLTVT.